This is a list of T cell receptor beta chains from one sample in a study of post-analysis software for immune sequencing data. One entry per CDR3 protein results from TCRdb running MiXCR on the PCR reads. The data show roughly 600,000 distinct CDR3 sequences, 44% seen once. Sequenced sample: blood. Receptor source: a girl aged 5-17 years with multiple sclerosis. CDR3s include the opening cysteine and the closing phenylalanine or tryptophan. D genes are given only for firm matches. Some rows mark clone size as missing; the rest say once, few, many or name a class of expanded clone.

j_call clone_size v_call d_call cdr3_nt cdr3_aa
TRBJ2-1 . TRBV6-4 . TGTGCCAGCAGCGCCGAAGAAAAAGTCGGCAATGAGCAGTTCTTC CASSAEEKVGNEQFF
TRBJ2-1 . TRBV29-1 . TGCAGCGTGCCCATGGCGGCGGTAAGCTCCTACAATGAGCAGTTCTTC CSVPMAAVSSYNEQFF
TRBJ1-2 few TRBV4-2 . TGTGCCAGCAGCCAAGTAAGCTTGGGGGGAGACTATGGCTACACCTTC CASSQVSLGGDYGYTF
TRBJ2-5 . TRBV12-3/TRBV12-4 . TGTGCCAGCAGTTTACTACATCCCCCCTTAAATCAAGAGACCCAGTACTTC CASSLLHPPLNQETQYF
TRBJ2-7 . TRBV10-3 . TGTGCCATCAGTGACCCGGGGAGCTCCTACAATGAGCAGTACTTC CAISDPGSSYNEQYF
TRBJ2-3 few TRBV7-2 TRBD1 TGTGCCAGTGGACAGGGCCTCGCCACAGATACGCAGTATTTT CASGQGLATDTQYF
TRBJ2-7 few TRBV7-2 TRBD1 TGTGCCAGCAGCATGGACAGGGACGAGCAGTACTTC CASSMDRDEQYF
TRBJ1-2 few TRBV5-1 . TGCGCCAGCAGCTTGGGCGGCCTTGCGGGTGGCTACACCTTC CASSLGGLAGGYTF
TRBJ1-2 . TRBV12-3/TRBV12-4 . TGTGCCAGCAGTTTAGGCGTTGAAAGGGGGGGCGCGAGGGGCTACACCTTC CASSLGVERGGARGYTF
TRBJ2-5 few TRBV5-1 . TGCGCCAGCAGCTTGTCTTTTACCCAAGAGACCCAGTACTTC CASSLSFTQETQYF
TRBJ2-7 . TRBV7-9 . TGTGCCAGCAGCTTAGGGGTTGAGGGTCCCGAGCAGTACTTC CASSLGVEGPEQYF
TRBJ2-7 . TRBV4-1 TRBD2 TGCGCCAGCAGCCAAGACGCCACTAGCGGGAGCAACGAGCAGTGCTTC CASSQDATSGSNEQCF
TRBJ2-1 . TRBV13 . TGTGCCAGCAGCCCGCTGCCTCGGGATGGTGAGCAGTTCTTC CASSPLPRDGEQFF
TRBJ2-3 many TRBV5-1 TRBD2 TGCGCCAGCAGCGGGACTAGCGGGAGCAGCAGGTTAGCAGATACGCAGTATTTT CASSGTSGSSRLADTQYF
TRBJ2-1 . TRBV7-9 . TGTGCCAGCACCCCACGGCCCTACCCCGGTGAGCAGTTCTTC CASTPRPYPGEQFF
TRBJ1-5 . TRBV29-1 . TGCAGCGTCCTTACTAGTAGCAATCAGCCCCAGCATTTT CSVLTSSNQPQHF
TRBJ2-1 many TRBV6-1 . TGTGCCAGCAGTGGGTTTATGGCAGGGCGGTCGAGCTCCTACAATGAGCAGTTCTTC CASSGFMAGRSSSYNEQFF
TRBJ2-2 . TRBV12-3/TRBV12-4 . TGTGCCAGCAGTTTAGTGTACGGGGAGCTGTTTTTT CASSLVYGELFF
TRBJ2-1 . TRBV5-1 TRBD1 TGCGCCAGCAGCCCGGGCAGGGGGACCTCCTACAATGAGCAGTTCTTC CASSPGRGTSYNEQFF
TRBJ2-3 few TRBV6-5 TRBD2 TGTGCCAGCAGTTCCCAGTTATACAGCGGGAGTGATACGCAGTATTTT CASSSQLYSGSDTQYF
TRBJ2-7 many TRBV5-1 . TGCGCCAGCAGCTACAGGGTTTCCTACGAGCAGTACTTC CASSYRVSYEQYF
TRBJ1-1 . TRBV5-1 TRBD1 TGCGCCAGCAGCGGAACAGGGGGCTTCGCTGAAGCTTTCTTT CASSGTGGFAEAFF
TRBJ1-2 few TRBV4-1 . TGTGCCAGCAGCCAACCTGGGGGCTATGGCTACACCTTC CASSQPGGYGYTF
TRBJ1-2 . TRBV20-1 . TGCAGTGCTAGGGGGGACACAGCTAACTATGGCTACACCTTC CSARGDTANYGYTF
TRBJ1-3 . TRBV6-6 . TGTGCCAGTAGTTACTCGGGGCCTACCTCTGGAAACACCATATATTTT CASSYSGPTSGNTIYF
TRBJ2-7 . TRBV10-3 . TGTGCCATCAGTGCGGGCCTCTCTGAGGAGCAGTACTTC CAISAGLSEEQYF
TRBJ1-5 . TRBV7-2 TRBD1 TGTGCCAGCAGCATCGATTCAGGGGGCTCAAATCAGCCCCAGCATTTT CASSIDSGGSNQPQHF
TRBJ1-2 once TRBV2 TRBD1 TGTGCCAGCGGGACAGGGGTTGGCTATGGCTACACCTTC CASGTGVGYGYTF
TRBJ2-6 . TRBV5-5 . TGTGCCAGCAGCTTGCAGGCCTCTGGGTCCAACGTCCTGACTTTC CASSLQASGSNVLTF
TRBJ1-6 once TRBV3-1 TRBD1 TGTGCCAGCAGAATTACAGGGGGAAGTTCACCCCTCCACTTT CASRITGGSSPLHF
TRBJ2-1 . TRBV5-1 TRBD2 TGCGCCAGAGGGACCGGGACTAGCGGGAAGGACAATGAGCAGTTCTTC CARGTGTSGKDNEQFF
TRBJ2-3 . TRBV20-1 . TGCAGTGCTAGAGATAGCCAGGACACAGATACGCAGTATTTT CSARDSQDTDTQYF
TRBJ2-2 . TRBV12-3/TRBV12-4 TRBD2 TGTGCCAGCAGTTCAATGGGACTAGCGGGAGTAGACACCGGGGAGCTGTTTTTT CASSSMGLAGVDTGELFF
TRBJ2-3 . TRBV29-1 TRBD2 TGCAGCGTTGAAAGACTAGCCGAAGCAGATACGCAGTATTTT CSVERLAEADTQYF
TRBJ2-2 . TRBV12-3/TRBV12-4 TRBD2 TGTGCCAGCAGCCTTCGGGATGCTAGCGGGAGTTCCGGGGAGCTGTTTTTT CASSLRDASGSSGELFF
TRBJ1-1 . TRBV10-3 . TGTGCCATCAGTGGAGTCAGACTCAACACTGAAGCTTTCTTT CAISGVRLNTEAFF
TRBJ2-1 . TRBV11-1 TRBD1 TGTGCCAGCAGCTTAGCGCTGTTTGGGACAGGTTACAATGAGCAGTTCTTC CASSLALFGTGYNEQFF
TRBJ1-2 . TRBV29-1 . TGCAGCGTGAAGGGTCTTAAAAACGAGGATGGCTACACCTTC CSVKGLKNEDGYTF
TRBJ2-1 . TRBV25-1 TRBD2 TGTGCCAGCAGTGAACTATCTGCGGGGGTATCGGAGAATGAGCAGTTCTTC CASSELSAGVSENEQFF
TRBJ1-1 few TRBV4-1 . TGCGCCAGCAGCCAAGATGGGTACACTGAAGCTTTCTTT CASSQDGYTEAFF
TRBJ2-7 . TRBV5-1 TRBD2 TGCGCCAGCAGCTCTGGGTCGGGACTAGCGTCCTACGAGCAGTACTTC CASSSGSGLASYEQYF
TRBJ1-5 . TRBV12-3/TRBV12-4 . TGTGCCAGCAGTTTAGACAGATATAGCAATCAGCCCCAGCATTTT CASSLDRYSNQPQHF
TRBJ2-7 . TRBV28 TRBD1 TGTGCCAGCAGCCCAAACTCCTCGGACAGGGATCACGAGCAGTACTTC CASSPNSSDRDHEQYF
TRBJ2-7 few TRBV29-1 . TGCAGCGTTGCCGGAGCCTACGAGCAGTACTTC CSVAGAYEQYF
TRBJ1-2 few TRBV20-1 . TGCAGTGCGTGGGGGCGGACCTATGGCTTCACCTTC CSAWGRTYGFTF
TRBJ2-1 few TRBV24-1 . TGTGCCACCAGTGACCGCGGACTGAGCTACAATGAGCAGTTCTTC CATSDRGLSYNEQFF
TRBJ2-7 . TRBV4-1 . TGCGCCAGCAGCCAGGGCGAGATCGGAGAGCAGTACTTC CASSQGEIGEQYF
TRBJ2-7 once TRBV14 TRBD2 TGTGCCAGCAGCCATCAAAGGACTAGCGGGGGTTACGAGCAGTACTTC CASSHQRTSGGYEQYF
TRBJ2-1 few TRBV6-2/TRBV6-3 . TGTGCCGGCAAAGTGGGGGCTTCCTACAATGAGCAGTTCTTC CAGKVGASYNEQFF
TRBJ1-2 . TRBV12-3/TRBV12-4 . TGTGCCAGCAGAGGACAGCCCTATGGCTACACCTTC CASRGQPYGYTF
TRBJ1-2 many TRBV12-3/TRBV12-4 TRBD1 TGTGCCAGCAGGGACAGGGGTGGCTACACCTTC CASRDRGGYTF
TRBJ2-7 . TRBV29-1 . TGCAGCGTTTCCTCCGGGGCGCCCCCTCGGGAGCAGTACTTC CSVSSGAPPREQYF